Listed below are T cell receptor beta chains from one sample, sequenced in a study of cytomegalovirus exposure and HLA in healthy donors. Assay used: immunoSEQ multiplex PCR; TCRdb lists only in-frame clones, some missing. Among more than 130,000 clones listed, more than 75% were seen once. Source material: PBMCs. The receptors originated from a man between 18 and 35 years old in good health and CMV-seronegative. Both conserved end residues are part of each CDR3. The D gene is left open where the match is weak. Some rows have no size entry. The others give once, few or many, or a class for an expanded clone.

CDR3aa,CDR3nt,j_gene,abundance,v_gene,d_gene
CASSQGLAGMNEQFF,TGCGCCAGCAGCCAAGGACTAGCGGGGATGAATGAGCAGTTCTTC,TRBJ2-1,.,TRBV4-1,TRBD2
CATSRDPRQGGLNEKLFF,TGTGCCACCAGCAGAGATCCCCGCCAGGGAGGGCTTAATGAAAAACTGTTTTTT,TRBJ1-4,few,TRBV15,.
CASSQGDRGLAGNTEAFF,TGTGCCAGCAGCCAAGGGGACAGGGGGCTAGCTGGGAACACTGAAGCTTTCTTT,TRBJ1-1,few,TRBV4-2,TRBD1
CATSRDAPGQGYEQYF,TGTGCCACCAGCAGAGATGCCCCGGGACAGGGCTACGAGCAGTACTTC,TRBJ2-7,.,TRBV15,TRBD1
CASSIRRGQENTEAFF,TGTGCCAGTAGTATAAGGCGGGGACAGGAGAACACTGAAGCTTTCTTT,TRBJ1-1,.,TRBV19,TRBD1
CASSFRQGTYTEAFF,TGTGCCAGCAGTTTTCGACAGGGGACCTACACTGAAGCTTTCTTT,TRBJ1-1,.,TRBV28,TRBD1
CASSPGGQGIQPQHF,TGTGCCAGCAGCCCCGGGGGGCAGGGAATTCAGCCCCAGCATTTT,TRBJ1-5,.,TRBV7-9,.
CASSLLGQGPYGYTF,TGTGCCAGCAGCTTGCTGGGGCAGGGCCCTTATGGCTACACCTTC,TRBJ1-2,.,TRBV5-6,.
CASSLRGSNQPQHF,TGTGCCAGCAGCTTGCGAGGTAGCAATCAGCCCCAGCATTTT,TRBJ1-5,.,TRBV5-6,.
CASSLLYTEAFF,TGTGCCAGCAGTTTGTTATACACTGAAGCTTTCTTT,TRBJ1-1,.,TRBV28,.
CAIGGGNEQFF,TGTGCCATCGGGGGGGGAAATGAGCAGTTCTTC,TRBJ2-1,few,TRBV10-3,TRBD2
CASSIDRNGSGDKNIQYF,TGTGCCAGTAGTATAGATCGGAACGGGTCAGGGGATAAAAACATTCAGTACTTC,TRBJ2-4,.,TRBV19,.
CAISGTGWEAFF,TGTGCCATCAGCGGGACAGGGTGGGAAGCTTTCTTT,TRBJ1-1,.,TRBV10-3,TRBD1